One sample yielded the 14 T cell receptor beta chains listed below, sequenced in a study of T-cell reconstitution after alpha-beta-depleted transplantation in children. Library preparation (for TCRbeta) was performed with unique molecular identifiers. TCRdb reanalysed the PCR reads using MiXCR and keeps one entry per CDR3 protein. Of 400,000 to 500,000 distinct CDR3 sequences in the sample, approximately 10% are singletons; the top ten hold approximately 5%. The material sequenced was PBMCs from the stem cell graft donor, taken from the stem cell graft. These receptors were obtained from a human donor who donated a stem cell graft to a child with acute myeloid leukemia.

This clonotype was detected only a few times. This chain uses TRBV12-3 or TRBV12-4 with TRBJ1-2, with D possibly being TRBD1 (5 bases). This CDR3 has 13 residues. V was clipped by 4 bases and J by 5 bases, with 11 bases between them. CDR3 in DNA: TGTGCCAGCAGTTCGGGCAAGGGGTATGGCTACACCTTC. It encodes CASSSGKGYGYTF.

This clonotype has more than one count but fewer than ten. The rearrangement uses TRBV9 and TRBJ1-1; no clear D. The V gene's germline CDR1 is SGDLS and CDR2 YYNGEE. The CDR3 loop spans 12 amino acids. V was shortened by 3 bases and J by 0 bases, with 3 bases between the two germline ends. CDR3 nucleotide sequence: TGTGCCAGCAGCGCAATGAACACTGAAGCTTTCTTT. Translating it yields CASSAMNTEAFF.

Only a few counts were recorded for this clonotype. This sequence joins TRBV27 and TRBJ2-1, with D maybe TRBD2 (5 bases). The V end lost 2 bases, the J end lost 12 bases, and 17 bases lay between the germline ends. Germline lookup yields CDR1 MNHEY and CDR2 SMNVEV (reference sequence). The CDR3 runs 14 residues. The DNA of the CDR3 is TGTGCCAGCAGTTTACCTATCCTGGACTCCCCGCAGTTCTTC. Protein product: CASSLPILDSPQFF.

Ten or more counts support this clonotype. The rearrangement joins TRBV5-5 to TRBJ2-2, with D perhaps matching TRBD2 (6 bases). V lost 4 bases and J lost 5, with 18 bases in between. CDR1 SGHKS and CDR2 YYEKEE come from the germline V gene (reference sequence). CDR3 length: 16 amino acids. CDR3 sequence reads: CASSRLPVGGTGELFF. CDR3 coding DNA: TGTGCCAGCAGCCGATTGCCGGTAGGAGGGACCGGGGAGCTGTTTTTT.

This clonotype was picked up many times. CDR3 protein: CASSSSGLPYEQYF. DNA of the CDR3: TGCGCCAGCAGCTCATCGGGACTACCCTACGAGCAGTACTTC. The chain joins TRBV5-1 to TRBJ2-7, with TRBD2 identical over 7 bases. CDR1 and CDR2 (germline): SGHRS, YFSETQ. V dropped 3 bases and J dropped 2; count of bases not matched to a gene: 5. This CDR3 is 14 amino acids long.

The V call is TRBV6-1, the J call TRBJ2-5; 11 bases are shared with TRBD1. V was pared by 5 bases and J by 6 bases, with 8 bases of the junction left unmatched. The CDR3 consists of 15 residues. Germline values: CDR1 MNHNS, CDR2 SASEGT. The CDR3 sequence is CASSPRTGGGKTQYF. In DNA form, the CDR3 reads TGTGCCAGCAGTCCGCGGACAGGGGGCGGGAAGACCCAGTACTTC.

The V and J genes are TRBV5-1 and TRBJ2-2; 13 bases are shared with TRBD2. CDR1 SGHRS and CDR2 YFSETQ come from the germline V gene. The ends lost 4 bases at V and 4 bases at J; junction bases unmatched: 16. The CDR3 spans 20 residues. DNA for the CDR3: TGCGCCAGCAGCACCTGGACTAGCGGGGGCCCCAAGGTGGGCACCGGGGAGCTGTTTTTT. Translated, it gives CASSTWTSGGPKVGTGELFF.

This clonotype was counted only a few times. The chain uses TRBV5-1 and TRBJ2-5; no firm D call. V was trimmed by 4 bases and J by 0 bases, leaving 13 bases between them. The germline gives CDR1 SGHRS, CDR2 YFSETQ. The CDR3 totals 15 residues. CDR3 DNA: TGCGCCAGCAGCGTCCTCGGTGATTACCAAGAGACCCAGTACTTC. Translation: CASSVLGDYQETQYF.

J is TRBJ2-4 and V is TRBV20-1; no firm D call. Trimming took 1 base from V and 11 from J, leaving 15 bases between them. Looked up from germline, CDR1 is DFQATT and CDR2 is SNEGSKA (reference sequence). This CDR3 comprises 13 residues. In DNA, the CDR3 is TGCAGTGCTAGAGGTTTAAACGGCCTATTTCAGTACTTC. Amino acid sequence: CSARGLNGLFQYF.

V is TRBV9 and J is TRBJ1-2; 8 nucleotides line up with TRBD1. This CDR3 has 17 residues. Unmatched junction bases numbered 11, after V lost 2 bases and J lost 2 bases. Germline CDR1 and CDR2: SGDLS and YYNGEE. CDR3 region: CASSVGQATLLNYGYTF. Here the CDR3 DNA reads TGTGCCAGCAGCGTGGGACAGGCAACCCTATTGAACTATGGCTACACCTTC.

This clonotype has a handful of counts. The rearrangement joins TRBV20-1 to TRBJ2-3, with TRBD2 as a possible D gene (6 bases). Germline-derived CDR1 and CDR2 are DFQATT and SNEGSKA (reference sequence). The CDR3 runs to 15 residues. V dropped 6 bases and J dropped 4 bases, with 20 bases sitting between them. The CDR3 DNA reads as TGCAGTGCCCCTCGGGCGGGGCTCCCTGCAGATACGCAGTATTTT. Residues: CSAPRAGLPADTQYF.

V usage is TRBV9 and J usage is TRBJ2-2, with TRBD2 as a possible D gene (5 bases). CDR3 length: 15 residues. V was cut by 1 base and J by 5 bases, with 12 bases left in between. From germline, CDR1 is SGDLS and CDR2 YYNGEE. DNA for the CDR3: TGTGCCAGCAGCGTATCACTAGGTCGGACCGGGGAGCTGTTTTTT. It is translated as CASSVSLGRTGELFF.

This clonotype has a handful of counts. V is TRBV5-1 and J is TRBJ1-2; D remains ambiguous. The length of the CDR3 is 13 residues. V shed 2 bases and J shed 6 bases, with 11 bases lying between them. Germline lookup yields CDR1 SGHRS and CDR2 YFSETQ. This CDR3 is CASSFGPANGYTF. The CDR3 nucleotides read TGCGCCAGCAGCTTCGGGCCCGCGAATGGCTACACCTTC.

This clonotype turned up a few times. The gene calls are TRBV6-1 and TRBJ2-3, with 8 bases lining up with TRBD2. The CDR3 runs 16 residues. CDR1 and CDR2 from the germline V gene are MNHNS and SASEGT. Trimming removed 6 bases from V and 0 bases from J; junction bases left unmatched: 8. The CDR3 reads CASSPSGSASTDTQYF. The CDR3 DNA is TGTGCCAGCAGCCCCAGCGGGAGCGCGAGCACAGATACGCAGTATTTT.